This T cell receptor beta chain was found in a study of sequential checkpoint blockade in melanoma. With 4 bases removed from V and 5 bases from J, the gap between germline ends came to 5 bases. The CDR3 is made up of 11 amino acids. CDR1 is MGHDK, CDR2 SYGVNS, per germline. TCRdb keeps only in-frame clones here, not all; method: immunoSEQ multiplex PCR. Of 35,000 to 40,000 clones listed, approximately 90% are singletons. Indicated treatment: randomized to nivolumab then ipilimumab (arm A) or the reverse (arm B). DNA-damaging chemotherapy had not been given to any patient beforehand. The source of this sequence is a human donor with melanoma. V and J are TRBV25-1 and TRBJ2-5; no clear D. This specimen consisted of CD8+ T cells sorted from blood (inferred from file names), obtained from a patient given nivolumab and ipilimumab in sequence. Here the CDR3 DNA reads TGTGCCAGCAGTGCCTTGGAGACCCAGTACTTC. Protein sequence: CASSALETQYF.